This T cell receptor (beta chain) is drawn from a study of blood T cells in healthy people across ages. The count of this clonotype is one. Through a sample-barcoded 5' primer and a J-beta primer mix, a second PCR was run for about 6 to 11 cycles. TCRdb re-derived calls from the 5' RACE reads in MiXCR, one entry per CDR3 protein. The table lists about 970,000 distinct CDR3 sequences, 45% to 60% of them singletons. Unmatched junction bases numbered 15, after V lost 6 bases and J lost 0 bases. The CDR3 is 19 amino acids. The germline V gene encodes CDR1 MNHNS and CDR2 SASEGT. The sequenced material came from blood. The gene calls are TRBV6-1 and TRBJ2-3; TRBD2 matches at 10 bases. The TCR was taken from a woman in her fifties or sixties in good health. The DNA for the CDR3 is TGTGCCAGCAGGAGGGCTAGCGGGAGAAAGAATACAAGCACAGATACGCAGTATTTT. It encodes CASRRASGRKNTSTDTQYF.